These T cell receptor beta chains were read from a single sample in a study of blood T cells in healthy people across ages. One entry per CDR3 protein, called by TCRdb with MiXCR from the 5' RACE reads. The sample carries around 1.5 million distinct CDR3 sequences, around 59% recorded once. Input material: blood. The receptors derive from a man aged 18-30 years in good health. Each CDR3 is given with its conserved first and last residue. Each record gives: clone size, V gene, D gene, J gene, CDR3 protein, CDR3 DNA. D genes are given only for firm matches. A row's size may be missing; if present it is once, few, many or a size class.

abundance: once; v_gene: TRBV10-1; d_gene: .; j_gene: TRBJ2-7; CDR3aa: CASSEAGLYSYEQYF; CDR3nt: TGCGCCAGCAGTGAGGCCGGGCTATATTCCTACGAGCAGTACTTC
abundance: .; v_gene: TRBV20-1; d_gene: TRBD2; j_gene: TRBJ2-1; CDR3aa: CSARRSGGLNEQFF; CDR3nt: TGCAGTGCTAGACGATCGGGAGGTCTCAATGAGCAGTTCTTC
abundance: .; v_gene: TRBV15; d_gene: .; j_gene: TRBJ2-1; CDR3aa: CATSRDGYNEQFF; CDR3nt: TGTGCCACCAGCAGGGACGGCTACAATGAGCAGTTCTTC
abundance: .; v_gene: TRBV4-1; d_gene: .; j_gene: TRBJ1-1; CDR3aa: CASSQRTVMNTEAFF; CDR3nt: TGCGCCAGCAGCCAAAGGACAGTCATGAACACTGAAGCTTTCTTT
abundance: .; v_gene: TRBV14; d_gene: .; j_gene: TRBJ1-4; CDR3aa: CASSQVAGGLGEKLFF; CDR3nt: TGTGCCAGCAGCCAAGTTGCCGGGGGTTTAGGAGAAAAACTGTTTTTT
abundance: .; v_gene: TRBV20-1; d_gene: TRBD1; j_gene: TRBJ2-5; CDR3aa: CSARRDRVGNEQYF; CDR3nt: TGCAGTGCTAGAAGGGACAGGGTGGGCAATGAGCAGTACTTC
abundance: .; v_gene: TRBV20-1; d_gene: TRBD2; j_gene: TRBJ2-1; CDR3aa: CSAGGLAGGLYRNNEQFF; CDR3nt: TGCAGTGCTGGGGGATTAGCGGGAGGGCTTTATAGGAACAATGAGCAGTTCTTC
abundance: few; v_gene: TRBV28; d_gene: TRBD2; j_gene: TRBJ2-7; CDR3aa: CASSLRGLAYSYEQYF; CDR3nt: TGTGCCAGCAGTTTGCGGGGACTAGCCTACTCCTACGAGCAGTACTTC
abundance: few; v_gene: TRBV7-2; d_gene: TRBD1; j_gene: TRBJ2-7; CDR3aa: CASSFRQGPSYEQYF; CDR3nt: TGTGCCAGCAGCTTTCGACAGGGTCCCTCATACGAGCAGTACTTC
abundance: .; v_gene: TRBV27; d_gene: .; j_gene: TRBJ1-4; CDR3aa: CASSWSGVNEKLFF; CDR3nt: TGTGCCAGCAGTTGGTCTGGGGTTAATGAAAAACTGTTTTTT
abundance: .; v_gene: TRBV6-2/TRBV6-3; d_gene: TRBD2; j_gene: TRBJ2-2; CDR3aa: CASSPPPAGWITGELFF; CDR3nt: TGTGCCAGCAGCCCTCCCCCAGCGGGATGGATCACCGGGGAGCTGTTTTTT
abundance: many; v_gene: TRBV13; d_gene: .; j_gene: TRBJ1-6; CDR3aa: CASSFRNSPLHF; CDR3nt: TGTGCCAGCAGCTTTCGGAATTCACCCCTCCACTTT
abundance: few; v_gene: TRBV6-2/TRBV6-3; d_gene: .; j_gene: TRBJ2-1; CDR3aa: CASSTLSGEQFF; CDR3nt: TGTGCCAGCAGTACTTTATCTGGGGAGCAGTTCTTC
abundance: few; v_gene: TRBV4-1; d_gene: .; j_gene: TRBJ2-7; CDR3aa: CASSHRSAPTYEQYF; CDR3nt: TGCGCCAGCAGCCACCGTTCGGCTCCGACCTACGAGCAGTACTTC
abundance: .; v_gene: TRBV6-2/TRBV6-3; d_gene: .; j_gene: TRBJ1-2; CDR3aa: CASSYSPDGSYNYGYTF; CDR3nt: TGTGCCAGCAGTTACTCGCCAGACGGAAGCTACAACTATGGCTACACCTTC
abundance: .; v_gene: TRBV28; d_gene: TRBD1; j_gene: TRBJ2-4; CDR3aa: CASNQRGRGKYF; CDR3nt: TGTGCCAGCAACCAACGGGGCAGGGGGAAGTACTTC
abundance: .; v_gene: TRBV7-2; d_gene: .; j_gene: TRBJ2-1; CDR3aa: CASSLAWISNEQFF; CDR3nt: TGTGCCAGCAGCTTAGCATGGATTAGCAATGAGCAGTTCTTC
abundance: .; v_gene: TRBV9; d_gene: .; j_gene: TRBJ2-3; CDR3aa: CASSDSAYTDTQYF; CDR3nt: TGTGCCAGCAGCGATAGCGCCTACACAGATACGCAGTATTTT
abundance: .; v_gene: TRBV10-2; d_gene: .; j_gene: TRBJ2-7; CDR3aa: CASSESSNEQYF; CDR3nt: TGCGCCAGCAGTGAGTCGTCAAACGAGCAGTACTTC
abundance: once; v_gene: TRBV7-9; d_gene: TRBD1; j_gene: TRBJ2-3; CDR3aa: CASTASRQGPDTQYF; CDR3nt: TGTGCCAGCACCGCTAGTAGACAGGGACCAGATACGCAGTATTTT
abundance: once; v_gene: TRBV13; d_gene: TRBD2; j_gene: TRBJ2-5; CDR3aa: CASSLPTGTSETQYF; CDR3nt: TGTGCCAGCAGCTTACCTACCGGGACTAGCGAGACCCAGTACTTC
abundance: .; v_gene: TRBV6-5; d_gene: .; j_gene: TRBJ1-2; CDR3aa: CASSAGEGYTF; CDR3nt: TGTGCCAGCAGTGCAGGGGAAGGCTACACCTTC
abundance: few; v_gene: TRBV6-1; d_gene: TRBD2; j_gene: TRBJ2-7; CDR3aa: CASSDPRTSASYEQYF; CDR3nt: TGTGCCAGCAGTGACCCACGGACTAGCGCCTCCTACGAGCAGTACTTC
abundance: .; v_gene: TRBV7-2; d_gene: .; j_gene: TRBJ2-3; CDR3aa: CASSATGLGADTQYF; CDR3nt: TGTGCCAGCAGCGCGACTGGCTTAGGGGCAGATACGCAGTATTTT
abundance: .; v_gene: TRBV3-1; d_gene: TRBD2; j_gene: TRBJ2-2; CDR3aa: CASSQATRLAGENTGELFF; CDR3nt: TGTGCCAGCAGCCAAGCAACCCGACTAGCGGGGGAAAACACCGGGGAGCTGTTTTTT
abundance: few; v_gene: TRBV7-9; d_gene: .; j_gene: TRBJ1-6; CDR3aa: CASSLEGRNSPLHF; CDR3nt: TGTGCCAGCAGCTTAGAAGGCAGGAATTCACCCCTCCACTTT
abundance: .; v_gene: TRBV12-3/TRBV12-4; d_gene: .; j_gene: TRBJ2-3; CDR3aa: CASSPRRGATDTQYF; CDR3nt: TGTGCCAGCAGTCCCCGGAGGGGGGCTACAGATACGCAGTATTTT
abundance: .; v_gene: TRBV2; d_gene: .; j_gene: TRBJ1-4; CDR3aa: CASSVQGSNEKLFF; CDR3nt: TGTGCCAGCAGTGTTCAGGGTTCAAATGAAAAACTGTTTTTT
abundance: .; v_gene: TRBV29-1; d_gene: TRBD1; j_gene: TRBJ1-2; CDR3aa: CSVIVGTGPSLYGYTF; CDR3nt: TGCAGCGTTATAGTCGGGACAGGCCCCTCACTCTATGGCTACACCTTC
abundance: .; v_gene: TRBV20-1; d_gene: .; j_gene: TRBJ1-1; CDR3aa: CSAGVSDEAFF; CDR3nt: TGCAGTGCTGGGGTGTCGGACGAAGCTTTCTTT
abundance: few; v_gene: TRBV12-3/TRBV12-4; d_gene: .; j_gene: TRBJ2-7; CDR3aa: CASSPLQGPYEQYF; CDR3nt: TGTGCCAGCAGCCCCCTACAGGGTCCCTACGAGCAGTACTTC